A single sample gave rise to the 23 T cell receptor beta chains below, sequenced in a study of T cell responses to AZD1222 COVID-19 vaccine. This table comes from immunoSEQ multiplex PCR, and its TCRdb copy is limited to in-frame clones, with some not included. This repertoire shows 60,000 or so clones, 80% to 90% found once; its top ten account for about 20%. Sequencing used peripheral blood, obtained on day 0 of AZD1222 vaccination. All receptors derive from an adult in good health.

This clone was recorded a few times. This rearrangement joins TRBV25-1 to TRBJ1-4; D possibly corresponds to TRBD1 (5 bases). Germline loops: CDR1 MGHDK, CDR2 SYGVNS. The ends were cut back, 5 bases at V and 10 bases at J, with 20 bases in the middle. The CDR3 extends over 15 amino acids. The CDR3 bases are TGTGCCAGCAGTTTCTCCGGAGACAGAAAAGGAAAACTGTTTTTT. Protein sequence: CASSFSGDRKGKLFF. The whole variable domain, remainder taken from reference TRBV25-1 and TRBJ1-4, is EADIYQTPRYLVIGTGKKITLECSQTMGHDKMYWYQQDPGMELHLIHYSYGVNSTEKGDLSSESTVSRIRTEHFPLTLESARPSHTSQYLCASSFSGDRKGKLFFGSGTQLSVL.

The chain links TRBV19 to TRBJ1-2; 7 nucleotides match TRBD1. The germline gives CDR1 LNHDA, CDR2 SQIVND (reference sequence). The CDR3 has 14 amino acids. J lost 0 bases, V lost 2 bases, and 0 bases had no gene match. The CDR3: CASSIQGANYGYTF. In nucleotides, the CDR3 is TGTGCCAGTAGTATACAGGGGGCTAACTATGGCTACACCTTC.

The CDR3 nucleotides read TGTGCCAGCAGCCTTCCGGGGCCGGATACGCAGTATTTT. Its translation is CASSLPGPDTQYF. The chain has TRBV5-4 and TRBJ2-3; D may correspond to TRBD1 or TRBD2 (5 bases each). The germline CDR1 and CDR2 sequences are SGHNT and YYREEE (reference sequence). V was clipped by 4 bases and J by 6 bases, with 12 bases between them. This CDR3 contains 13 residues.

This clone was detected a few times. The CDR3 region has the DNA TGTGCCTTAAGACAGGGGGTAGACAATGAGCAGTTCTTC. Residues: CALRQGVDNEQFF. The chain is built from TRBV5-4 and TRBJ2-1; 9 bases align to TRBD1. This CDR3 region has 13 residues. Trimming cost V 10 bases and J 5 bases; bases outside gene matches: 7. The germline V gene encodes CDR1 SGHNT and CDR2 YYREEE (reference sequence).

The chain has TRBV7-2 and TRBJ2-3; no reliable D call. V was trimmed by 5 bases and J by 5 bases, leaving 11 bases between them. Germline loops: CDR1 SGHTA, CDR2 FQGNSA. The length of the CDR3 is 13 residues. CDR3 DNA: TGTGCCAGCAGCGCAACTCTGGGAGATACGCAGTATTTT. Amino acid sequence: CASSATLGDTQYF. Full variable domain (remainder filled in from reference TRBV7-2 and TRBJ2-3): GAGVSQSPSNKVTEKGKDVELRCDPISGHTALYWYRQSLGQGLEFLIYFQGNSAPDKSGLPSDRFSAERTGGSVSTLTIQRTQQEDSAVYLCASSATLGDTQYFGPGTRLTVL.

Points on this clone: The sample contains more than one DNA sequence encoding this CDR3. The gene calls are TRBV7-2 and TRBJ2-7; D not resolved. CDR3 length: 12 residues. Germline V gene sequence: CDR1 SGHTA, CDR2 FQGNSA. V lost 3 bases and J 0 bases, leaving 3 bases between the germline ends. The CDR3 DNA sequence: TGTGCCAGCAGCTTCAGCTCCTACGAGCAGTACTTC. It translates to CASSFSSYEQYF. Variable domain in full (rest from reference TRBV7-2 and TRBJ2-7): GAGVSQSPSNKVTEKGKDVELRCDPISGHTALYWYRQSLGQGLEFLIYFQGNSAPDKSGLPSDRFSAERTGGSVSTLTIQRTQQEDSAVYLCASSFSSYEQYFGPGTRLTVT.

This rearrangement joins TRBV6-6 to TRBJ1-1; no firm D call. CDR1 is MNHNY and CDR2 is SVGAGI in the germline V gene (reference sequence). The V and J ends lost 0 bases and 5 bases respectively, with 7 bases between them. The CDR3 loop spans 13 amino acids. CDR3 loop: CASSYSSRTEAFF. Written as DNA, the CDR3 is TGTGCCAGCAGTTACTCTTCCAGAACTGAAGCTTTCTTT.

V gene TRBV18 combines with J gene TRBJ2-1; no clear D. CDR1 is KGHSH, CDR2 LQKENI, per germline. The V end lost 3 bases, the J end lost 5 bases, and 11 bases lay between the germline ends. This CDR3 comprises 14 residues. CDR3 sequence reads: CASSPVNFNNEQFF. As DNA, the CDR3 is TGTGCCAGCTCACCTGTTAATTTCAACAATGAGCAGTTCTTC.

The V and J genes are TRBV5-1 and TRBJ2-1; D may be TRBD2 (6 bases). This CDR3 contains 14 residues. In germline, CDR1 is SGHRS, CDR2 YFSETQ. V dropped 1 base and J dropped 10 bases, with 15 bases sitting between them. Written as DNA, the CDR3 is TGCGCCAGCAGCTTGCTTCCGGGGGAAGTCGAGCAGTTCTTC. Its protein product is CASSLLPGEVEQFF.

The chain recombines TRBV30 with TRBJ2-6; no definite D call. CDR3 length equals 13 residues. V lost 4 bases to trimming and J lost 0 bases, with 4 bases between them. CDR1 and CDR2 from the germline V gene are GTSNPN and SVGIG (reference sequence). The CDR3 is CAWMNSGANVLTF. CDR3 coding DNA: TGTGCCTGGATGAACTCTGGGGCCAACGTCCTGACTTTC. The full variable domain, completed using reference TRBV30 and TRBJ2-6, is SQTIHQWPATLVQPVGSPLSLECTVEGTSNPNLYWYRQAAGRGLQLLFYSVGIGQISSEVPQNLSASRPQDRQFILSSKKLLLSDSGFYLCAWMNSGANVLTFGAGSRLTVL.

The chain carries TRBV20-1 and TRBJ1-2, with D unclear. In germline, CDR1 is DFQATT, CDR2 SNEGSKA (reference sequence). The CDR3 totals 11 residues. The V end lost 6 bases, the J end lost 2 bases, and 7 bases lay between the germline ends. The chain's CDR3 is CSAGDNYGYTF. Here the CDR3 DNA reads TGCAGTGCAGGAGACAACTATGGCTACACCTTC.

V and J are TRBV4-1 and TRBJ1-6; no clear D gene. CDR1 is MGHRA, CDR2 YSYEKL, per germline. V was clipped by 0 bases and J by 6 bases, with 12 bases between them. This CDR3 has 16 amino acids. Written as DNA, the CDR3 is TGCGCCAGCAGCCAAGAAGGAGCAGGTTCTAATTCACCCCTCCACTTT. This sequence encodes CASSQEGAGSNSPLHF.

CDR3: CASSLAVGTYNEQFF. The CDR3 DNA reads TGTGCCAGCAGCCTTGCCGTAGGAACATACAATGAGCAGTTCTTC. The rearrangement uses TRBV7-2 and TRBJ2-1; D uncertain. The CDR3 is made up of 15 amino acids. Germline V CDR1 and CDR2: SGHTA, FQGNSA. V was clipped by 5 bases and J by 4 bases, with 15 bases between them.

Here the CDR3 reads CASRRDSSEQYF. CDR3 sequence (DNA): TGTGCCAGCAGGCGGGACAGTTCCGAGCAGTACTTC. J is TRBJ2-7 and V is TRBV28; the D gene is possibly TRBD1 (7 bases). The ends were cut back, 6 bases at V and 6 bases at J, with 12 bases in the middle. CDR1 is MDHEN, CDR2 SYDVKM, per germline. This CDR3 region has 12 residues.

This clone has only a few counts. The chain employs TRBV27 and TRBJ2-1; 8 bases are shared with TRBD2. CDR3 length: 16 amino acids. V shed 6 bases and J 1 base; nucleotides not matched to a gene: 8. The germline V gene has CDR1 MNHEY and CDR2 SMNVEV (reference sequence). CDR3 in amino acids: CASRPLAGPSYNEQFF. The CDR3 nucleotides are TGTGCCAGCAGGCCGTTAGCGGGACCTTCCTACAATGAGCAGTTCTTC.

This chain joins TRBV14 and TRBJ2-5; D may be TRBD2 (6 bases). Germline lookup yields CDR1 SGHDN and CDR2 FVKESK. The CDR3 covers 18 residues. V dropped 1 base and J dropped 7 bases, with 25 bases sitting between them. CDR3 sequence: CASSQASAGLRGSRTQYF. The CDR3 DNA follows: TGTGCCAGCAGCCAAGCCTCTGCAGGGTTACGGGGGAGCCGGACCCAGTACTTC.

The chain has TRBV5-1 and TRBJ1-2, with TRBD1 identical over 10 bases. V lost 4 bases to trimming and J lost 6 bases; unmatched junction nucleotides: 12. Germline CDR1 SGHRS, CDR2 YFSETQ. This CDR3 has 16 residues. CDR3 coding DNA: TGCGCCAGCAGCCTATACGCCGGGACAGGGGAGCATGGCTACACCTTC. Its translation is CASSLYAGTGEHGYTF.

The chain is built from TRBV28 and TRBJ2-7; TRBD1 is a possible D gene (5 bases). The CDR3 contains 13 residues. Trimming pared 4 bases from V and 0 bases from J, leaving 7 bases between. Germline CDR1 and CDR2: MDHEN and SYDVKM. CDR3: CASSSRVSYEQYF. The DNA of the CDR3 is TGTGCCAGCAGTTCCAGGGTCTCCTACGAGCAGTACTTC.

V gene TRBV9 combines with J gene TRBJ1-4; perhaps TRBD1 as D (5 bases). Germline V CDR1 and CDR2: SGDLS, YYNGEE. The CDR3 runs 15 residues. Trimming left V 0 bases short and J 3 bases short, with 9 bases between. CDR3 residues: CASSVAGGANEKLFF. In nucleotides, the CDR3 is TGTGCCAGCAGCGTAGCGGGGGGTGCTAATGAAAAACTGTTTTTT.

This clone was observed a handful of times. This chain connects TRBV12-3 or TRBV12-4 to TRBJ2-3; 10 nucleotides align to TRBD1. The CDR3 is 13 amino acids. The junction had 10 bases not matched to a gene; V was cut back by 8 bases and J by 11 bases. The CDR3 reads CASCSQGQGKQYF. The CDR3 nucleotides read TGTGCCAGCTGCTCGCAGGGACAGGGGAAGCAGTATTTT.

V usage is TRBV5-6 and J usage is TRBJ1-2, with a weak D call TRBD1 (5 bases). This CDR3 is 12 amino acids long. Deletions cut 7 bases from V and 8 bases from J, with 15 bases between. In germline, CDR1 is SGHDT, CDR2 YYEEEE. The CDR3 protein is CASVVGDAGYTF. CDR3 DNA: TGTGCCAGCGTGGTAGGGGATGCCGGCTACACCTTC.

The V and J genes are TRBV7-7 and TRBJ2-5; unclear D gene. This CDR3 has 13 amino acids. Per the germline V gene, CDR1 is SSHAT and CDR2 is FNYEAQ (reference sequence). V dropped 2 bases and J dropped 3 bases, with 7 bases sitting between them. CDR3 in amino acids: CASSLRLEETQYF. Here the CDR3 DNA reads TGTGCCAGCAGCTTAAGACTTGAAGAGACCCAGTACTTC.

The J gene is TRBJ2-1, the V gene TRBV27, with 14 bases lining up with TRBD2. CDR1 and CDR2 from the germline V gene are MNHEY and SMNVEV (reference sequence). The J segment lost 2 bases and the V segment lost 4 bases, leaving 10 bases of the junction unmatched. This CDR3 is 19 amino acids long. The CDR3 protein is CASSSTEGLAGAPYNEQFF. In DNA, the CDR3 is TGTGCCAGCAGTTCCACCGAGGGACTAGCGGGGGCCCCCTACAATGAGCAGTTCTTC.